The 6 T cell receptor beta chains below were found in one sample sequenced in a study of shared clonotypes between healthy human individuals. Only in-frame clones appear in the TCRdb table, and some are missing; sequencing was by immunoSEQ multiplex PCR. Among about 1.1 million clones, 78% were seen once, and the ten largest hold roughly 0.57%. Sample: memory CD4+ T cells from PBMCs. Subset here: CD45RA-negative fraction. These receptors were collected from a man between 18 and 35 years old in good health. Some clones in this sample may be carry-over from other donors' samples.

V usage is TRBV6-6 and J usage is TRBJ1-1; D possibly corresponds to TRBD1 (6 bases). The CDR3 has 15 residues. Deletions cut 6 bases from V and 5 bases from J, with 19 bases between. In germline, CDR1 is MNHNY, CDR2 SVGAGI (reference sequence). The CDR3 loop reads CASRSTGTRGTEAFF. In nucleotides, the CDR3 is TGTGCCAGCAGAAGCACCGGGACACGGGGAACTGAAGCTTTCTTT.

This chain uses TRBV5-1 with TRBJ1-2; D is unresolved. This CDR3 region has 15 residues. Per germline, CDR1 SGHRS and CDR2 YFSETQ. With 1 base removed from V and 0 bases from J, the gap between germline ends came to 10 bases. CDR3 DNA: TGCGCCAGCAGCTTGCTTGCGGGGTCTAACTATGGCTACACCTTC. Translation gives CASSLLAGSNYGYTF.

The V call is TRBV5-8, the J call TRBJ1-5, with D unresolved. The CDR3 is made up of 14 amino acids. The germline V gene has CDR1 SGHTS and CDR2 YDEGEE. The ends were cut back, 4 bases at V and 6 bases at J, with 14 bases in the middle. The CDR3 here is CASSPFRKIQPQHF. CDR3 sequence (DNA): TGTGCCAGCAGCCCTTTCAGGAAAATTCAGCCCCAGCATTTT.

This sequence joins TRBV30 and TRBJ2-1; 9 bases agree with TRBD1. The trim removed 7 bases at V and 9 bases at J, leaving 10 bases unmatched. The CDR3 loop spans 13 amino acids. Germline assignment: CDR1 GTSNPN and CDR2 SVGIG (reference sequence). The CDR3: CAFSRDRDGEQFF. The DNA of the CDR3 is TGTGCCTTCTCACGGGACAGGGATGGTGAGCAGTTCTTC.

Regarding this clone: Other DNA sequences of this sample code for an identical CDR3. The rearrangement uses TRBV28 and TRBJ1-2, with TRBD1 identical over 7 bases. Germline CDR1 is MDHEN and CDR2 is SYDVKM. The CDR3 consists of 13 residues. Trimming cost V 6 bases and J 4 bases; bases outside gene matches: 5. CDR3 sequence reads: CASSSGTAYGYTF. CDR3 DNA sequence: TGTGCCAGCAGCAGTGGGACAGCCTATGGCTACACCTTC.

This clone was observed once. The rearrangement links TRBV28 to TRBJ2-7; D remains ambiguous. Trimming stripped 8 bases from V and 0 bases from J, with 11 bases between. Per the germline V gene, CDR1 is MDHEN and CDR2 is SYDVKM. CDR3 length equals 13 residues. The CDR3 reads CASAEPRSYEQYF. The CDR3 DNA reads as TGTGCCAGCGCGGAGCCCCGCTCCTACGAGCAGTACTTC.